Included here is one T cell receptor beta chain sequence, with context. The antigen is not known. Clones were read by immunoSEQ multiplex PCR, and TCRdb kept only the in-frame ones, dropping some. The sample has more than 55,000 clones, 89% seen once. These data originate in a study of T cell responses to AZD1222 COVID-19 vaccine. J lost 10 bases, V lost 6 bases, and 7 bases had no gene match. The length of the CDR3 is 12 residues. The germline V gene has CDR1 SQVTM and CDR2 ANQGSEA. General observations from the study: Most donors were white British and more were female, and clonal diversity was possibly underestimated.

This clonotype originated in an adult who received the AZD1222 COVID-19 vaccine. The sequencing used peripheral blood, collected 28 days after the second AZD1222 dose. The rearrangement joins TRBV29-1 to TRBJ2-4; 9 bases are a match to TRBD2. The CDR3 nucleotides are TGCAGCGTCTGGGCGGGAGGGCAAATTCAGTACTTC. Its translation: CSVWAGGQIQYF.